Below are 18 T cell receptor beta chains sequenced from a single sample in a study of Ad26.COV2.S vaccination and SARS-CoV-2 variants (dated by TCRdb to about 2021). The intended sense of this specimen's treatment or condition label: roughly 20 received Ad26.COV2.S at low or high dose, single or two shots; roughly five received placebo; per-sample allocation not given. Repertoires of vaccine and placebo recipients were sequenced from samples taken on day 63 after the first injection. Library preparation employed the immunoSEQ multiplex PCR assay. The table was pulled from immuneACCESS by TCRdb, which kept in-frame rearrangements only. Such tables lose some clones; where checked, under half of the loss comes from unresolved V genes, and the rest has no known cause. The sample records a few hundred thousand clones, roughly 90% of which are singletons. The ten top clones hold 10% to 15% of the sample.

This specimen consisted of peripheral blood, obtained in a trial of Ad26.COV2.S vaccine versus placebo. These receptors came from a person between 18 and 65 years old who received the Ad26.COV2.S COVID-19 vaccine or a placebo.

The CDR3 here is CASSQGYTGELFF. For the CDR3, the DNA is TGCGCCAGCAGCCAGGGCTACACCGGGGAGCTGTTTTTT. This chain joins TRBV4-3 and TRBJ2-2; D is undetermined. V was shortened by 3 bases and J by 3 bases, with 5 bases between the two germline ends. Germline CDR1 is LGHNA and CDR2 is YSLEER. This CDR3 region has 13 residues.

V usage is TRBV7-9 and J usage is TRBJ2-3; 11 bases map to TRBD2. The CDR3 length is 16 residues. Trimming cost V 1 base and J 4 bases; bases outside gene matches: 4. The germline V gene has CDR1 SEHNR and CDR2 FQNEAQ (reference sequence). CDR3 coding DNA: TGTGCCAGCAGCTTAGATAGCGGGAGGGCTTCAGATACGCAGTATTTT. This sequence encodes CASSLDSGRASDTQYF.

The rearrangement uses TRBV7-9 and TRBJ2-1; 11 nucleotides match TRBD2. The ends lost 4 bases at V and 0 bases at J; junction bases unmatched: 5. This CDR3 comprises 17 residues. CDR1 is SEHNR, CDR2 FQNEAQ, per germline (reference sequence). The CDR3 region has the DNA TGTGCCAGCAGCTCCTTAGCGGGGGGGAGCTCCTACAATGAGCAGTTCTTC. The encoded protein is CASSSLAGGSSYNEQFF. Complete variable domain (other parts from reference TRBV7-9 and TRBJ2-1): DTGVSQNPRHKITKRGQNVTFRCDPISEHNRLYWYRQTLGQGPEFLTYFQNEAQLEKSRLLSDRFSAERPKGSFSTLEIQRTEQGDSAMYLCASSSLAGGSSYNEQFFGPGTRLTVL.

The chain recombines TRBV7-6 with TRBJ2-2, with 10 nucleotides matching TRBD2. Germline trimming cut 3 bases from V and 7 bases from J; bases unmatched to any gene: 8. The CDR3 spans 16 residues. The germline CDR1 and CDR2 sequences are SGHVS and FNYEAQ. The CDR3 DNA is TGTGCCAGCAGCTTCCAAAGCGGGAGGGGCATCGGGGAGCTGTTTTTT. It codes for CASSFQSGRGIGELFF.

In regard to this clone: This same CDR3 is encoded by further DNA sequences in the sample. The chain combines TRBV10-3 with TRBJ1-1; perhaps TRBD1 as D (6 bases). V was cut by 10 bases and J by 2 bases, with 11 bases left in between. This CDR3 spans 12 amino acids. CDR1 and CDR2 (germline): ENHRY, SYGVKD. CDR3: CATRGTNTEAFF. The CDR3 DNA follows: TGTGCCACCAGGGGCACCAACACTGAAGCTTTCTTT.

The rearrangement links TRBV7-9 to TRBJ2-5, with 11 bases fitting TRBD2. Trimming cost V 0 bases and J 1 base; bases outside gene matches: 10. Germline V gene data show CDR1 as SEHNR and CDR2 as FQNEAQ (reference sequence). This CDR3 comprises 19 residues. As DNA, the CDR3 is TGTGCCAGCAGCTTAGCGGTAGCGGGAGGGGTCTTGATCCAAGAGACCCAGTACTTC. This sequence encodes CASSLAVAGGVLIQETQYF.

The V and J genes are TRBV5-4 and TRBJ1-2; D unresolved. Deletions cut 4 bases from V and 1 base from J, with 8 bases between. This CDR3 is built from 13 residues. Germline loops: CDR1 SGHNT, CDR2 YYREEE (reference sequence). The CDR3 DNA is TGTGCCAGCAGCATCACGGGTAACTATGGCTACACCTTC. It is translated as CASSITGNYGYTF.

V and J are TRBV3-1 (or the pseudogene TRBV3-2) and TRBJ2-3; 10 positions match TRBD2. V shed 5 bases, J shed 4 bases, and the junction held 9 bases outside the gene matches. Looked up from germline, CDR1 is LGHDT and CDR2 is YNNKEL (reference sequence). The CDR3 contains 16 residues. CDR3 region: CASSISGRFSADTQYF. CDR3 DNA sequence: TGTGCCAGCAGCATTAGCGGGAGGTTTTCGGCAGATACGCAGTATTTT.

This clone is a singleton in its sample. This rearrangement joins TRBV6-6 to TRBJ1-5; D gene uncertain. The V and J ends lost 4 bases and 9 bases respectively, with 13 bases between them. CDR3 length: 13 amino acids. Germline V gene sequence: CDR1 MNHNY, CDR2 SVGAGI (reference sequence). The CDR3 sequence is CASSSELTGPQHF. DNA of the CDR3: TGTGCCAGCAGTTCCGAACTAACCGGGCCCCAGCATTTT.

The chain links TRBV7-2 to TRBJ1-4; D is uncertain. Germline V gene lookup returns CDR1 SGHTA and CDR2 FQGNSA. The CDR3 spans 15 residues. The V and J ends lost 5 bases and 0 bases respectively, with 10 bases between them. CDR3 nucleotides: TGTGCCAGCAGCCCCGGGATTGCAACTAATGAAAAACTGTTTTTT. Protein product: CASSPGIATNEKLFF.

The chain links TRBV6-5 to TRBJ1-2, with 7 positions matching TRBD1. J gave up 9 bases and V 4 bases, and 5 bases lay outside the gene matches. This CDR3 has 12 amino acids. Germline CDR1 is MNHEY and CDR2 is SVGAGI. The CDR3 DNA is TGTGCCAGCAGTTGGACAGGAACTAGCTACACCTTC. Translated, it gives CASSWTGTSYTF.

The chain's CDR3 is CASSQGQRQKPQHF. The CDR3 DNA follows: TGTGCCAGCAGCCAAGGACAGCGGCAAAAGCCCCAGCATTTT. The rearrangement uses TRBV3-1 (or the pseudogene TRBV3-2) and TRBJ1-5; TRBD1 might be the D (5 bases). The CDR3 extends over 14 amino acids. Per germline, CDR1 LGHDT and CDR2 YNNKEL (reference sequence). V was trimmed by 1 base and J by 8 bases, leaving 12 bases between them.

The chain carries TRBV5-1 and TRBJ2-5; TRBD2 matches at 7 bases. After removal of 4 bases from V and 0 bases from J, the junction contained 6 bases not matched to a gene. Germline CDR1 and CDR2: SGHRS and YFSETQ. This CDR3 has 15 residues. CDR3 region: CASSLISGYQETQYF. In DNA form, the CDR3 reads TGCGCCAGCAGCCTCATTAGCGGGTACCAAGAGACCCAGTACTTC. Complete variable domain (other parts from reference TRBV5-1 and TRBJ2-5): KAGVTQTPRYLIKTRGQQVTLSCSPISGHRSVSWYQQTPGQGLQFLFEYFSETQRNKGNFPGRFSGRQFSNSRSEMNVSTLELGDSALYLCASSLISGYQETQYFGPGTRLLVL.

The V and J genes are TRBV11-2 and TRBJ1-2, with 9 positions matching TRBD1. The CDR3 totals 14 residues. The ends lost 5 bases at V and 4 bases at J; junction bases unmatched: 5. Per the germline V gene, CDR1 is SGHAT and CDR2 is FQNNGV. The CDR3 protein is CASSPRTGAYGYTF. The CDR3 bases are TGTGCCAGCAGCCCGCGGACAGGGGCCTATGGCTACACCTTC.

The CDR3 protein is CASSLDLFRTSVTDTQYF. The DNA of the CDR3 is TGTGCCAGCAGCTTAGATTTGTTTAGGACTAGCGTAACAGATACGCAGTATTTT. The J gene is TRBJ2-3, the V gene TRBV7-2; TRBD2 matches 9 bases. Germline CDR1 is SGHTA and CDR2 is FQGNSA. With V trimmed by 1 base and J by 3 bases, 11 bases remained unmatched. CDR3 length: 18 residues.

The chain carries TRBV5-5 and TRBJ1-2; TRBD1 is a possible D gene (6 bases). Trimming took off 5 bases at V and 4 bases at J, with 21 bases between the two ends. The CDR3 is 16 amino acids. The germline gives CDR1 SGHKS, CDR2 YYEKEE (reference sequence). CDR3: CASSYEVGRTVYGYTF. In DNA, the CDR3 is TGTGCCAGCAGTTACGAGGTTGGAAGGACAGTCTATGGCTACACCTTC.

V usage is TRBV6-5 and J usage is TRBJ2-5; no firm D call. The ends were cut back, 5 bases at V and 0 bases at J, with 10 bases in the middle. The CDR3 contains 14 residues. CDR1 is MNHEY, CDR2 SVGAGI, per germline. The CDR3, as DNA: TGTGCCAGCAGTAGGGCCAAGAACCAAGAGACCCAGTACTTC. Its translation: CASSRAKNQETQYF.

This chain joins TRBV13 and TRBJ2-3; TRBD2 aligns across 11 bases. This CDR3 comprises 16 residues. Germline values: CDR1 PRHDT, CDR2 FYEKMQ (reference sequence). After removal of 5 bases from V and 1 base from J, the junction contained 5 bases not matched to a gene. The CDR3 protein is CASSIPGLAGTDTQYF. For the CDR3, the DNA is TGTGCCAGCAGCATCCCGGGACTAGCGGGCACAGATACGCAGTATTTT.